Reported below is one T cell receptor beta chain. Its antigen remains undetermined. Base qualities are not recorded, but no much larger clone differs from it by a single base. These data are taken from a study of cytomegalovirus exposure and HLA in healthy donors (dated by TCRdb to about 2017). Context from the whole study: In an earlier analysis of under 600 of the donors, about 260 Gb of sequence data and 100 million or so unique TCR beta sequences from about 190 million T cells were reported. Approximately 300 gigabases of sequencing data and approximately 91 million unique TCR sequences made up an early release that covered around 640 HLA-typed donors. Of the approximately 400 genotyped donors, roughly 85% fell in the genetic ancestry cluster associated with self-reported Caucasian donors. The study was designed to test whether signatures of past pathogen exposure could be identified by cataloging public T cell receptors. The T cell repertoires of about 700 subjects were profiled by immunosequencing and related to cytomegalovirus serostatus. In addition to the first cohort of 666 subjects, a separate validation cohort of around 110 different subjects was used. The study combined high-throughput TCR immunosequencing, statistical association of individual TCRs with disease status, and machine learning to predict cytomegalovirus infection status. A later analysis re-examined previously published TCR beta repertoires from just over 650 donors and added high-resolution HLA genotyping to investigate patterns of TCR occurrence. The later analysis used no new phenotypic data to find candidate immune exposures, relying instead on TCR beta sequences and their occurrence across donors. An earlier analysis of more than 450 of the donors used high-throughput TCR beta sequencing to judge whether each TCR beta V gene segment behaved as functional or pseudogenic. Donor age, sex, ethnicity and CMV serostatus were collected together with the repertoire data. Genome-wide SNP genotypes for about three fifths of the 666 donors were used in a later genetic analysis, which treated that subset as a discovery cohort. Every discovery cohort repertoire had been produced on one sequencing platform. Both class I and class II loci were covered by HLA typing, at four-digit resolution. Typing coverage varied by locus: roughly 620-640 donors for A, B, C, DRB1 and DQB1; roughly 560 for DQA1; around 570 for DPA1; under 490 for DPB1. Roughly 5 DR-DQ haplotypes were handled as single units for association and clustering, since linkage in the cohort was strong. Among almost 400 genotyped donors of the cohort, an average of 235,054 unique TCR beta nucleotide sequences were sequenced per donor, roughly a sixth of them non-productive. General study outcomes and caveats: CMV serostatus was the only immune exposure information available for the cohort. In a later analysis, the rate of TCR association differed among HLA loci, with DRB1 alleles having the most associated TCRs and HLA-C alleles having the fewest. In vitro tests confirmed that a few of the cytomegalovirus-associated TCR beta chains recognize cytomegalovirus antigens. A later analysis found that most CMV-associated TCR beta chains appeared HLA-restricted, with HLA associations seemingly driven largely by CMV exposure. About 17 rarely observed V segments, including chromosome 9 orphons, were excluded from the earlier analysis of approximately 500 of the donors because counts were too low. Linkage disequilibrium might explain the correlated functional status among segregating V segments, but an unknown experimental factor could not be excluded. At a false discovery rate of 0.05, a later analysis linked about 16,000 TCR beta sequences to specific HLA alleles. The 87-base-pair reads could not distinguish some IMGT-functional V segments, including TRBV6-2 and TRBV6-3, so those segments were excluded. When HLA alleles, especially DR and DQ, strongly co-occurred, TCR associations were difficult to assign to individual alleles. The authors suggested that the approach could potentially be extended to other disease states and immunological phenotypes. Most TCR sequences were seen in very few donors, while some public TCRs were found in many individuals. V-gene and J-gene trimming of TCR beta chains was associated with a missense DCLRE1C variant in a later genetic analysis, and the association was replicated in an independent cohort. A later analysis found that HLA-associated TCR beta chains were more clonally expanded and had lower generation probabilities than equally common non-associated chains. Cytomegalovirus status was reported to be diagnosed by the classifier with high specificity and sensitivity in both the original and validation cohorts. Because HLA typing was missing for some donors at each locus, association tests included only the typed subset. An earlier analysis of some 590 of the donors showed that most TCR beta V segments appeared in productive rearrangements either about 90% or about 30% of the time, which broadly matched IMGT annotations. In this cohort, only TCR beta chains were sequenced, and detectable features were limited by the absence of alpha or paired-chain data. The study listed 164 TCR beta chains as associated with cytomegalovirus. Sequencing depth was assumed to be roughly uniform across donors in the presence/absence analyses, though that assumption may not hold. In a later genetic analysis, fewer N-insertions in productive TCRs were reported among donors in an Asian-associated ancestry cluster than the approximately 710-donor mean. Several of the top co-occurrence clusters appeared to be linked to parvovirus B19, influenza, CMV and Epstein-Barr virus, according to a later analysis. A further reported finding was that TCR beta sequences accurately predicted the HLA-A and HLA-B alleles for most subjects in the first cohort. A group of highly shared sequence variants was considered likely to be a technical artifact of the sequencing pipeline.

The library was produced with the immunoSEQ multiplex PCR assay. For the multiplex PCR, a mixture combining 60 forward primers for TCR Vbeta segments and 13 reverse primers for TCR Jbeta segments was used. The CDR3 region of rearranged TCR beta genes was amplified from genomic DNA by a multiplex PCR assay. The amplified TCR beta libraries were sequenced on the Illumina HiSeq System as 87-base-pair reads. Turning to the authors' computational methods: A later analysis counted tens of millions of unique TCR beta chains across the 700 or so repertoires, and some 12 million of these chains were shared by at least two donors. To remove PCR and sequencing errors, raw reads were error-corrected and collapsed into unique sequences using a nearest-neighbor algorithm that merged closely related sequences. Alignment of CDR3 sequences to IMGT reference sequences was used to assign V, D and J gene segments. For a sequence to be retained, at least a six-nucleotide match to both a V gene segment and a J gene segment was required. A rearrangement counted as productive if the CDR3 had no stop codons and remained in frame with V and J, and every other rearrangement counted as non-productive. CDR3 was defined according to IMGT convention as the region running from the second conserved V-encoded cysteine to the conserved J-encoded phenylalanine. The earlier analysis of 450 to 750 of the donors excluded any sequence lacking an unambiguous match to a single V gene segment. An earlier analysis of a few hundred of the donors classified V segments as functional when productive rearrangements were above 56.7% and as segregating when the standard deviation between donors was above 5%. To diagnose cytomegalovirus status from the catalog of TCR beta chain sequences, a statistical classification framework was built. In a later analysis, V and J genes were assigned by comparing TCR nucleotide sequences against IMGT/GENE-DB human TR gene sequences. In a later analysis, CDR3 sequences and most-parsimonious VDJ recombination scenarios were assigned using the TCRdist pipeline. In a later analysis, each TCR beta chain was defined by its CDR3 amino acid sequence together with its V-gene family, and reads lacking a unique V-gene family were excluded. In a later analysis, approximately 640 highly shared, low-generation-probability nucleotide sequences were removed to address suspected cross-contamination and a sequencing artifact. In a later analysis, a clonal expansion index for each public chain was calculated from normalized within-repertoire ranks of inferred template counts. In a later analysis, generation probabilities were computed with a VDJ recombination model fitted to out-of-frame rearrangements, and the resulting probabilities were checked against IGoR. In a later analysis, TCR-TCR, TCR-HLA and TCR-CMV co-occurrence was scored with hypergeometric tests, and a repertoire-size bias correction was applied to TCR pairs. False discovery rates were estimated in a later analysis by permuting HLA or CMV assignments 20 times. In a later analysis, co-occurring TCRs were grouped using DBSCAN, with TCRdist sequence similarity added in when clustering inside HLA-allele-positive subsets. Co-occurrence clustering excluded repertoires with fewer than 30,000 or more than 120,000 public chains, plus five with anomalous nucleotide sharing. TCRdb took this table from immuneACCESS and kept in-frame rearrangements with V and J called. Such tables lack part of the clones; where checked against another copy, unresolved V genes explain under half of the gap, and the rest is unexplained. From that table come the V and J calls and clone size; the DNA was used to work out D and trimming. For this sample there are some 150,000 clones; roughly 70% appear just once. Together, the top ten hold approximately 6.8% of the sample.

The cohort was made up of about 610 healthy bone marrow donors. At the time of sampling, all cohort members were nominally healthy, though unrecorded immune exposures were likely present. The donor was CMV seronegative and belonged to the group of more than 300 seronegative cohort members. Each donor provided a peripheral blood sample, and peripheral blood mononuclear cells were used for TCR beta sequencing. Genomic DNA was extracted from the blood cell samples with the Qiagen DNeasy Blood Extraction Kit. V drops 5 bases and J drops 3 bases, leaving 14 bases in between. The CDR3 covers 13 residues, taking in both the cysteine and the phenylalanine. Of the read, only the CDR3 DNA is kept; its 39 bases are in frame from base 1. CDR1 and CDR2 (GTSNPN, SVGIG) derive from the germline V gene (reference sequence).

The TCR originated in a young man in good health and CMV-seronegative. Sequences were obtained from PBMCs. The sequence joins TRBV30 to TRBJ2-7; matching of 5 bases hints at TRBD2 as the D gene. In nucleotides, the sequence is TGTGCCTGGGGCCTAACCGGGGTCTACGAGCAGTACTTC. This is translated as CAWGLTGVYEQYF.